These 10 T cell receptor beta chains were all obtained from the same sample, sequenced in a study of T cell changes during pregnancy in multiple sclerosis (dated by TCRdb to about 2019). Libraries were constructed by the immunoSEQ multiplex PCR assay. TCRdb provides this immuneACCESS table in a form limited to in-frame rearrangements. Some clones are lacking; in checked studies, under half of them reflect an unresolved V gene, and why the rest are absent is not known. Recorded for this sample are about 80,000 clones; just over 90% of them occurred a single time. The top ten hold roughly 1.4% of the sample. This sample comprised peripheral blood, obtained before pregnancy. The receptors shown here come from a female donor with multiple sclerosis, enrolled in a pregnancy study.

The chain joins TRBV9 to TRBJ2-7; 7 positions agree with TRBD1. There are 13 residues in the CDR3. Trimming removed 6 bases from V and 5 bases from J; junction bases left unmatched: 8. CDR1 and CDR2 from the germline V gene are SGDLS and YYNGEE. The CDR3, as DNA: TGTGCCAGCACCCCCCGGACAGGCGACGAGCAGTACTTC. Translating gives CASTPRTGDEQYF.

V gene TRBV5-6 combines with J gene TRBJ2-3; tentatively, D is TRBD1 (6 bases). Germline assignment: CDR1 SGHDT and CDR2 YYEEEE. The CDR3 contains 16 residues. The V and J ends lost 4 bases and 3 bases respectively, with 18 bases between them. The CDR3 here is CASSPLSGQKTDTQYF. CDR3 in DNA: TGTGCCAGCAGCCCCCTTTCAGGACAGAAAACAGATACGCAGTATTTT.

The gene calls are TRBV4-1 and TRBJ1-2, with unresolved D. The CDR3 sequence is 12 residues long. Looked up from germline, CDR1 is MGHRA and CDR2 is YSYEKL. V dropped 0 bases and J dropped 8 bases, with 7 bases sitting between them. As DNA, the CDR3 is TGCGCCAGCAGCCAAGACAAGAGGGGCTACACCTTC. As protein: CASSQDKRGYTF.

This chain connects TRBV7-9 to TRBJ2-7, with 10 bases fitting TRBD1. CDR1 and CDR2 from the germline V gene are SEHNR and FQNEAQ (reference sequence). V was clipped by 5 bases and J by 5 bases; unmatched bases: 9. The CDR3 has 15 residues. CDR3: CASSRWGQGMDEQYF. In nucleotides, the CDR3 is TGTGCCAGCAGCCGGTGGGGACAGGGGATGGACGAGCAGTACTTC. Full variable domain (outside the CDR3, taken from reference TRBV7-9 and TRBJ2-7): DTGVSQNPRHKITKRGQNVTFRCDPISEHNRLYWYRQTLGQGPEFLTYFQNEAQLEKSRLLSDRFSAERPKGSFSTLEIQRTEQGDSAMYLCASSRWGQGMDEQYFGPGTRLTVT.

The chain carries TRBV10-3 and TRBJ2-2, with D tentatively TRBD2 (5 bases). Germline CDR1 and CDR2: ENHRY and SYGVKD. This CDR3 is built from 17 residues. Trimming took 0 bases from V and 4 from J, leaving 15 bases between them. In nucleotides, the CDR3 is TGTGCCATCAGTGAGTCGAGGGCTCGGGAATTCACCGGGGAGCTGTTTTTT. It codes for CAISESRAREFTGELFF.

This chain uses TRBV18 with TRBJ1-1, with D perhaps matching TRBD1 (6 bases). Germline CDR1 KGHSH, CDR2 LQKENI. There are 15 residues in the CDR3. Trimming stripped 0 bases from V and 1 base from J, with 9 bases between. The CDR3 spells CASSPPTGQNTEAFF. In nucleotides, the CDR3 is TGTGCCAGCTCACCACCGACGGGACAGAACACTGAAGCTTTCTTT.

The chain uses TRBV2 and TRBJ1-2; 7 nucleotides align to TRBD1. There are 15 residues in the CDR3. The trim removed 5 bases at V and 4 bases at J, leaving 10 bases unmatched. Germline V gene data show CDR1 as SNHLY and CDR2 as FYNNEI. The chain's CDR3 is CASSPTQGSPYGYTF. In DNA, the CDR3 is TGTGCCAGCAGTCCCACACAGGGGTCTCCCTATGGCTACACCTTC.

This clone was counted a few times. The chain links TRBV27 to TRBJ1-2; TRBD1 matches 7 bases. V dropped 3 bases and J dropped 7; count of bases not matched to a gene: 5. The CDR3 covers 13 residues. Germline V lookup: CDR1 MNHEY, CDR2 SMNVEV (reference sequence). CDR3 sequence (DNA): TGTGCCAGCAGTTTCGAGGGGGCAGCTGGCTACACCTTC. Protein sequence: CASSFEGAAGYTF.

V gene TRBV19 combines with J gene TRBJ1-6, with 9 bases identical to TRBD1. Germline loops: CDR1 LNHDA, CDR2 SQIVND (reference sequence). The CDR3 runs 15 residues. With V trimmed by 2 bases and J by 10 bases, 6 bases remained unmatched. The CDR3 DNA follows: TGTGCCAGTAGTATAAGATGGACAGGGGACTCACCCCTCCACTTT. It yields the protein CASSIRWTGDSPLHF.

This clone was recorded a few times. CDR3 nucleotides: TGTGCCAGCAGCGGATACAGGGAAAGCTATAATTCACCCCTCCACTTT. Its protein product is CASSGYRESYNSPLHF. The chain links TRBV9 to TRBJ1-6; possibly TRBD1 for D (6 bases). The CDR3 is 16 amino acids. CDR1 is SGDLS, CDR2 YYNGEE, per germline. V was cut by 3 bases and J by 3 bases, with 13 bases left in between.